This T cell receptor (beta chain) originates from a study of T cell responses to AZD1222 COVID-19 vaccine. CDR3 length equals 19 residues. Germline loops: CDR1 SQVTM, CDR2 ANQGSEA. V was shortened by 6 bases and J by 7 bases, with 33 bases between the two germline ends. To note about this clone: Its target is unknown.

The assay was immunoSEQ multiplex PCR, and TCRdb's table has in-frame clones only and misses some. The table includes about 160,000 clones, about 89% detected once. General study findings and limits: Just a handful of AZD1222 recipients were seropositive at baseline. There were repertoire samples only from the period after the peak T cell response.

The source was peripheral blood, collected on day 0 of AZD1222 vaccination. The sequence was obtained from an adult in good health. V usage is TRBV29-1 and J usage is TRBJ1-4, with D perhaps TRBD1 (6 bases). The CDR3: CSVAWNGWTLQGFREKLFF. The CDR3 nucleotides read TGCAGCGTCGCCTGGAATGGGTGGACCCTACAGGGCTTCCGTGAAAAACTGTTTTTT.